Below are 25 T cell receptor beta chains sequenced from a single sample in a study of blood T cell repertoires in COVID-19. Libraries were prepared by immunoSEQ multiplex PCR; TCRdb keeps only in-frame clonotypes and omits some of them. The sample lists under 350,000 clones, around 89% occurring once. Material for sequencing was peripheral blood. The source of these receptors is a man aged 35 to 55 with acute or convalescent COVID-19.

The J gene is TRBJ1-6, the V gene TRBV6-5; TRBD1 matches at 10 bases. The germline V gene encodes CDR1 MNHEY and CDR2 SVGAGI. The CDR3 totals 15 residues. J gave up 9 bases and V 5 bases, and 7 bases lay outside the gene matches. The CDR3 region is CASSRPGQGSSPLHF. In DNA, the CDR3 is TGTGCCAGCAGTCGACCGGGACAGGGGTCTTCACCCCTCCACTTT.

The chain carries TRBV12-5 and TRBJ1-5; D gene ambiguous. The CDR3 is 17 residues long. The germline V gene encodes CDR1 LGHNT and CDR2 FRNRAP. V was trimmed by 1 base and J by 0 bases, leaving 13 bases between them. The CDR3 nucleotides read TGTGCTAGTGGTTTGGAACCGCAGGCTTATAGCAATCAGCCCCAGCATTTT. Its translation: CASGLEPQAYSNQPQHF. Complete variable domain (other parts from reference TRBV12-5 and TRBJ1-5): DARVTQTPRHKVTEMGQEVTMRCQPILGHNTVFWYRQTMMQGLELLAYFRNRAPLDDSGMPKDRFSAEMPDATLATLKIQPSEPRDSAVYFCASGLEPQAYSNQPQHFGDGTRLSIL.

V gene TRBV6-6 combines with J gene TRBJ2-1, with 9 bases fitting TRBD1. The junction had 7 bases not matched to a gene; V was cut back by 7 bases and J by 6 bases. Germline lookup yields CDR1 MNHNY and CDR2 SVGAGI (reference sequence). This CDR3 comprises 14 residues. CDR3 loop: CASTPGQGVNEQFF. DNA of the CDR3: TGTGCCAGCACCCCGGGACAGGGAGTCAATGAGCAGTTCTTC.

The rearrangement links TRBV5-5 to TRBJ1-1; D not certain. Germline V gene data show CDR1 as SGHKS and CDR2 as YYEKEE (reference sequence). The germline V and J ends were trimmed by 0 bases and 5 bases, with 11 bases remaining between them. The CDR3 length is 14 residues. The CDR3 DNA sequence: TGTGCCAGCAGCTTGGCGGCCAGAGGGACTGAAGCTTTCTTT. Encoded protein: CASSLAARGTEAFF.

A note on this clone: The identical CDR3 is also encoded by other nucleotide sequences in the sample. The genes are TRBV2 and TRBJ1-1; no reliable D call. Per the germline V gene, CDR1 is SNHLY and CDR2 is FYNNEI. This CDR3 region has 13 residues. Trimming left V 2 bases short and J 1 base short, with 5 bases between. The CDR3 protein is CASSEIRNTEAFF. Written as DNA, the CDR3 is TGTGCCAGCAGTGAAATCAGGAACACTGAAGCTTTCTTT.

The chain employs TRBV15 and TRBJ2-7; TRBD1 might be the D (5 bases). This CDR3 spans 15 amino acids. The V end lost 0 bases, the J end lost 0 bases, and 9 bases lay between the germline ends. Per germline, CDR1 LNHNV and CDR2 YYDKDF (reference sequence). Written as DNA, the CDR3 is TGTGCCACCAGCAGAGATGGGGCGGCCTCCTACGAGCAGTACTTC. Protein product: CATSRDGAASYEQYF.

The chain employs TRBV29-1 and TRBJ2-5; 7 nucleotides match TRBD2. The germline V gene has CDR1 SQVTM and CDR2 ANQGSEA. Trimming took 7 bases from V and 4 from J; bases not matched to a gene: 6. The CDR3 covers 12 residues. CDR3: CSALGGGETQYF. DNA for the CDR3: TGCAGCGCCCTTGGGGGGGGAGAGACCCAGTACTTC. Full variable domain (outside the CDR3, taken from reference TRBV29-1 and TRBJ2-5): SAVISQKPSRDICQRGTSLTIQCQVDSQVTMMFWYRQQPGQSLTLIATANQGSEATYESGFVIDKFPISRPNLTFSTLTVSNMSPEDSSIYLCSALGGGETQYFGPGTRLLVL.

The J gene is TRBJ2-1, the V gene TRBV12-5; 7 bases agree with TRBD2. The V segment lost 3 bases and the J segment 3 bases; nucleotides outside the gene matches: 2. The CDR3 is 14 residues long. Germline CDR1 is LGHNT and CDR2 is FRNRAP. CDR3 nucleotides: TGTGCTAGTGGTTTAGGCGGGGGCTACAATGAGCAGTTCTTC. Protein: CASGLGGGYNEQFF.

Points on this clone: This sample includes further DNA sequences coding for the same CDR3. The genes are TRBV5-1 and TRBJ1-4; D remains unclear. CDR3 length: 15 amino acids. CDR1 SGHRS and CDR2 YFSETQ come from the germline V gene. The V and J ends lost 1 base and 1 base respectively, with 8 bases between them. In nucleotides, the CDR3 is TGCGCCAGCAGCTTGTCCCGGGGAACTAATGAAAAACTGTTTTTT. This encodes CASSLSRGTNEKLFF.

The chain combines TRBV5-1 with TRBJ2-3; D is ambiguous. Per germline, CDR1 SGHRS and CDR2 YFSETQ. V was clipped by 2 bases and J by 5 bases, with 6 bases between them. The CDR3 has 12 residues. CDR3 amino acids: CASSFAGDTQYF. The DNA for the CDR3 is TGCGCCAGCAGCTTCGCCGGAGATACGCAGTATTTT.

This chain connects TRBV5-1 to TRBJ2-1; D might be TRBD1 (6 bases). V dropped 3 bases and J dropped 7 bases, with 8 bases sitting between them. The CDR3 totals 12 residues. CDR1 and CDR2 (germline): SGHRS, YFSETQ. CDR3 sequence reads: CASSSQGNEQFF. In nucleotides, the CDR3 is TGCGCCAGCAGCTCGCAGGGGAATGAGCAGTTCTTC. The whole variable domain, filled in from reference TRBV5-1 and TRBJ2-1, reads KAGVTQTPRYLIKTRGQQVTLSCSPISGHRSVSWYQQTPGQGLQFLFEYFSETQRNKGNFPGRFSGRQFSNSRSEMNVSTLELGDSALYLCASSSQGNEQFFGPGTRLTVL.

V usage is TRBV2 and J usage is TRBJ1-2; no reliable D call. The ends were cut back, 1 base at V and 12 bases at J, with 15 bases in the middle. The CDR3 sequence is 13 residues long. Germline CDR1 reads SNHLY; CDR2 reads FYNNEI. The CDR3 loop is CASSEVFGPTHTF. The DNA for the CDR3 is TGTGCCAGCAGTGAAGTTTTTGGCCCGACTCACACCTTC. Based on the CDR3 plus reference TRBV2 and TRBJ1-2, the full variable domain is EPEVTQTPSHQVTQMGQEVILRCVPISNHLYFYWYRQILGQKVEFLVSFYNNEISEKSEIFDDQFSVERPDGSNFTLKIRSTKLEDSAMYFCASSEVFGPTHTFGSGTRLTVV.

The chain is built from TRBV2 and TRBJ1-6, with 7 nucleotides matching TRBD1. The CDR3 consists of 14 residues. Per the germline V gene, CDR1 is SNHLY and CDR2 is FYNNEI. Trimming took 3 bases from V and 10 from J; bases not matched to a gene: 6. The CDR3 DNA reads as TGTGCCAGCAGTGATGACACCAGGGGGTCACCCCTCCACTTT. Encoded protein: CASSDDTRGSPLHF.

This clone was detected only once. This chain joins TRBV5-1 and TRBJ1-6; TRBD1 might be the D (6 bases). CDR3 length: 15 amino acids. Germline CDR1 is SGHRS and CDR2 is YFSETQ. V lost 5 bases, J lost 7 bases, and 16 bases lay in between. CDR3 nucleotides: TGCGCCAGCAGAATGGACAGTTTCTTAAATTCACCCCTCCACTTT. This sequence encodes CASRMDSFLNSPLHF. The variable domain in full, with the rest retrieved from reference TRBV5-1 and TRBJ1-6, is KAGVTQTPRYLIKTRGQQVTLSCSPISGHRSVSWYQQTPGQGLQFLFEYFSETQRNKGNFPGRFSGRQFSNSRSEMNVSTLELGDSALYLCASRMDSFLNSPLHFGNGTRLTVT.

CDR3 DNA sequence: TGTGCCAGCAGCTTAGTAGGATGGGGCCCTAGCACAGATACGCAGTATTTT. Amino acids: CASSLVGWGPSTDTQYF. The V and J genes are TRBV7-9 and TRBJ2-3, with a weak D call TRBD1 (5 bases). The CDR3 consists of 17 residues. Trimming removed 1 base from V and 0 bases from J, with 14 bases in between. Per the germline V gene, CDR1 is SEHNR and CDR2 is FQNEAQ (reference sequence).

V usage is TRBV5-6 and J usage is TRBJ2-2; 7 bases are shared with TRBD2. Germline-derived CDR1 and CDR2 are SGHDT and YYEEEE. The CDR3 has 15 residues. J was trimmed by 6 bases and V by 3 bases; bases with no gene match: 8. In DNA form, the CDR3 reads TGTGCCAGCAGCTCGGGACCCGGGAGGTCCGGGGAGCTGTTTTTT. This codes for CASSSGPGRSGELFF.

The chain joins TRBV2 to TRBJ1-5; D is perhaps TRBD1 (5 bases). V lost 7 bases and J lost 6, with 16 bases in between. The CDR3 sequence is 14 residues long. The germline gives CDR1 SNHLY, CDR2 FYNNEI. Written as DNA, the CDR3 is TGTGCCAGCATCAGGTCGCAGGGAGGTCAGCCCCAGCATTTT. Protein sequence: CASIRSQGGQPQHF.

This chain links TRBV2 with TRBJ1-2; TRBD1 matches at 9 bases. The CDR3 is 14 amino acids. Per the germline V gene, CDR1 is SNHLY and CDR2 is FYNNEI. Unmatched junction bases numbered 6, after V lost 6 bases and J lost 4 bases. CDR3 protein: CASRGTGRAYGYTF. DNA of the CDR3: TGTGCCAGCAGGGGGACAGGGAGGGCCTATGGCTACACCTTC.

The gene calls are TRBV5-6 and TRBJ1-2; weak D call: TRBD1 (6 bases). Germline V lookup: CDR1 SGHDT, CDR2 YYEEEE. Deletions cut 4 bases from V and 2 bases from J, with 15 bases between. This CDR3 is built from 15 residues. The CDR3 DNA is TGTGCCAGCAGCCCTTCGGACAGACGAAACTATGGCTACACCTTC. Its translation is CASSPSDRRNYGYTF. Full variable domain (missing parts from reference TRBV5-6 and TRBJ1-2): DAGVTQSPTHLIKTRGQQVTLRCSPKSGHDTVSWYQQALGQGPQFIFQYYEEEERQRGNFPDRFSGHQFPNYSSELNVNALLLGDSALYLCASSPSDRRNYGYTFGSGTRLTVV.

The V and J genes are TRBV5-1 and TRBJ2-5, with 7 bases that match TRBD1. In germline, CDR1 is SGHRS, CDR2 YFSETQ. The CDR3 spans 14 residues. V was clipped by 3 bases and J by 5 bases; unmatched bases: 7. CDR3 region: CASSSTGNVETQYF. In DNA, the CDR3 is TGCGCCAGCAGCTCGACAGGGAATGTGGAGACCCAGTACTTC.

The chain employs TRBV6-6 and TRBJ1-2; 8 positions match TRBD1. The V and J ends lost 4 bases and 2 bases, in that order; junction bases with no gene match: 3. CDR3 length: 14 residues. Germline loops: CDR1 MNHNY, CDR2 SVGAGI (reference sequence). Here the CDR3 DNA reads TGTGCCAGCAGTTGGGGACAGGAGAACTATGGCTACACCTTC. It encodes CASSWGQENYGYTF.

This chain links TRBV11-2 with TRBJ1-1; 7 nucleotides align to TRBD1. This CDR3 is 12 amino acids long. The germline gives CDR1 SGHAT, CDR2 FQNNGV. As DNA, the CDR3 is TGTGCTATTGACAGGGCCAGCACTGAAGCTTTCTTT. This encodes CAIDRASTEAFF.

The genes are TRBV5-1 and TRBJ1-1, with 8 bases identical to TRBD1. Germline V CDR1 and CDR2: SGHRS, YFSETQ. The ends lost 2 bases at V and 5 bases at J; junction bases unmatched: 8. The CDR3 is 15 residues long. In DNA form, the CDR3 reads TGCGCCAGCAGCTTTATCGCAGGGGGCCGGACTGAAGCTTTCTTT. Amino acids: CASSFIAGGRTEAFF. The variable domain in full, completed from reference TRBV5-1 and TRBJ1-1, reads KAGVTQTPRYLIKTRGQQVTLSCSPISGHRSVSWYQQTPGQGLQFLFEYFSETQRNKGNFPGRFSGRQFSNSRSEMNVSTLELGDSALYLCASSFIAGGRTEAFFGQGTRLTVV.

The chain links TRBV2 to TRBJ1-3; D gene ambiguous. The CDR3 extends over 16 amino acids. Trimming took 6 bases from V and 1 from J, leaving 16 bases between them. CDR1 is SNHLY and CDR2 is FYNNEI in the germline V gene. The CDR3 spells CASRPGPNRSGNTIYF. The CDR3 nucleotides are TGTGCCAGCAGACCGGGTCCGAACCGATCTGGAAACACCATATATTTT.

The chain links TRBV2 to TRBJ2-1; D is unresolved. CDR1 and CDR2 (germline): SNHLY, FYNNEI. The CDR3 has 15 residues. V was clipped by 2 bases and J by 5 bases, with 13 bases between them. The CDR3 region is CASSETISANNEQFF. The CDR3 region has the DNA TGTGCCAGCAGTGAAACGATCAGCGCCAACAATGAGCAGTTCTTC.